The 18 T cell receptor beta chains below were found in one sample sequenced in a study of CD8+CD57+ T cells in acquired aplastic anemia. CDR3 and TCR beta VDJ profiling relied on genomic DNA as the template. TCRdb ran MiXCR on the reads and lists one entry per CDR3 protein. Of around 140,000 distinct CDR3 sequences listed, approximately 41% were seen once; the top ten hold roughly 8.1%. Sequences were obtained from sorted CD4+, CD8+, or CD8+CD57+ T cells (not recorded which) from PBMCs. These receptors all stem from a human donor in good health, serving as a control.

Ten or more counts support this clonotype. The chain recombines TRBV7-2 with TRBJ2-3; TRBD2 matches 11 bases. Germline V gene lookup returns CDR1 SGHTA and CDR2 FQGNSA. The V gene end was trimmed by 6 bases and the J gene end by 1 base; junction bases not matched to a gene: 3. This CDR3 has 15 residues. This CDR3 is CASSSTSGGTDTQYF. For the CDR3, the DNA is TGTGCCAGCAGTTCGACTAGCGGGGGCACAGATACGCAGTATTTT.

Many counts were recorded for this clonotype. This chain connects TRBV20-1 to TRBJ1-1, with D possibly being TRBD1 (6 bases). Germline CDR1 reads DFQATT; CDR2 reads SNEGSKA (reference sequence). V shed 0 bases and J shed 0 bases, with 20 bases lying between them. The CDR3 is 18 amino acids. The CDR3 DNA sequence: TGCAGTGCTAGAGATTATTTGGGGGGCGACACCATGAACACTGAAGCTTTCTTT. As protein: CSARDYLGGDTMNTEAFF.

This clonotype was seen at least ten times. The V and J genes are TRBV29-1 and TRBJ1-1; the D gene is possibly TRBD1 (5 bases). V dropped 6 bases and J dropped 7 bases, with 15 bases sitting between them. The germline CDR1 and CDR2 sequences are SQVTM and ANQGSEA. There are 12 residues in the CDR3. CDR3 loop: CSVGTAGGEAFF. DNA of the CDR3: TGCAGCGTCGGGACGGCCGGCGGTGAAGCTTTCTTT.

The genes are TRBV24-1 and TRBJ1-2, with a possible D match to TRBD1 (5 bases). V was shortened by 5 bases and J by 4 bases, with 13 bases between the two germline ends. The germline gives CDR1 KGHDR, CDR2 SFDVKD. The CDR3 extends over 14 amino acids. CDR3 bases: TGTGCCACCAGTGCCGCCAGGGCGCCCTATGGCTACACCTTC. The encoded protein is CATSAARAPYGYTF.

As concerns this clonotype: This could be a read error, since a much larger clone is one nucleotide away. The gene calls are TRBV7-9 and TRBJ1-4; possibly TRBD1 for D (6 bases). This CDR3 region has 15 residues. Germline assignment: CDR1 SEHNR and CDR2 FQNEAQ (reference sequence). The DNA for the CDR3 is TGTGTCAGCAGCTTAGTAGGGGGATTTGATGAAAAACTGTTTTTT. Translation: CVSSLVGGFDEKLFF.

This clonotype was recorded only once. The chain has TRBV15 and TRBJ2-3, with D possibly being TRBD1 (6 bases). This CDR3 contains 14 residues. Trimming shortened V by 0 bases and J by 5 bases, and 9 bases separated the two germline ends. Germline-derived CDR1 and CDR2 are LNHNV and YYDKDF (reference sequence). The CDR3 is CATSREGARDTQYF. In DNA, the CDR3 is TGTGCCACCAGCAGAGAGGGGGCCAGAGATACGCAGTATTTT. The full variable domain, its missing parts supplied by reference TRBV15 and TRBJ2-3, is DAMVIQNPRYQVTQFGKPVTLSCSQTLNHNVMYWYQQKSSQAPKLLFHYYDKDFNNEADTPDNFQSRRPNTSFCFLDIRSPGLGDTAMYLCATSREGARDTQYFGPGTRLTVL.

This clonotype was seen repeatedly, ten times or more. The chain links TRBV20-1 to TRBJ1-3, with D unclear. The CDR3 covers 13 residues. Deletions cut 2 bases from V and 2 bases from J, with 7 bases between. Germline CDR1 DFQATT, CDR2 SNEGSKA (reference sequence). CDR3 sequence reads: CSARISTGNTIYF. The CDR3 region has the DNA TGCAGTGCTAGAATCAGTACTGGAAACACCATATATTTT.

This chain links TRBV10-3 with TRBJ1-3, with no clear D. With 8 bases removed from V and 4 bases from J, the gap between germline ends came to 15 bases. Germline V CDR1 and CDR2: ENHRY, SYGVKD. This CDR3 contains 14 residues. The CDR3, as DNA: TGTGCCATCGCTCGAGGCGAAAGGGGAAACACCATATATTTT. It is translated as CAIARGERGNTIYF.

The rearrangement uses TRBV5-1 and TRBJ1-5, with D unresolved. The CDR3 has 14 residues. Germline CDR1 reads SGHRS; CDR2 reads YFSETQ. V lost 0 bases to trimming and J lost 6 bases, with 10 bases between them. The CDR3 protein is CASSLESGGQPQHF. CDR3 sequence (DNA): TGCGCCAGCAGCTTGGAGAGTGGAGGTCAGCCCCAGCATTTT.

This clonotype was detected ten times or more. This rearrangement joins TRBV19 to TRBJ2-7; 8 bases line up with TRBD1. The junction had 21 bases not matched to a gene; V was cut back by 10 bases and J by 7 bases. Germline CDR1 and CDR2: LNHDA and SQIVND (reference sequence). This CDR3 has 16 amino acids. The CDR3: CATSAVGAQGVREQYF. CDR3 in DNA: TGTGCCACCTCGGCGGTAGGTGCACAGGGGGTTCGGGAGCAGTACTTC.

The chain couples TRBV5-1 to TRBJ2-2; TRBD2 matches at 7 bases. Germline CDR1 and CDR2: SGHRS and YFSETQ. There are 16 residues in the CDR3. J was trimmed by 7 bases and V by 2 bases; bases with no gene match: 11. CDR3 loop: CASSFSRRERGGELFF. DNA of the CDR3: TGCGCCAGCAGCTTTAGCCGGCGGGAGAGGGGCGGGGAGCTGTTTTTT.

This clonotype was seen at least ten times. This chain joins TRBV19 and TRBJ1-4; perhaps TRBD1 as D (6 bases). Trimming took off 3 bases at V and 1 base at J, with 9 bases between the two ends. This CDR3 region has 15 residues. Germline V gene sequence: CDR1 LNHDA, CDR2 SQIVND (reference sequence). The CDR3 region is CASSIQTGTNEKLFF. The CDR3 DNA is TGTGCCAGTAGTATTCAGACAGGAACTAATGAAAAACTGTTTTTT.

With regard to this clonotype: A much larger clone differs from this one at a single base, so this may be a read error. J is TRBJ1-1 and V is TRBV6-5; D is ambiguous. V dropped 7 bases and J dropped 3 bases, with 12 bases sitting between them. Germline V gene sequence: CDR1 MNHEY, CDR2 SVGAGI. CDR3 length: 13 amino acids. The CDR3 coding sequence is TGTGCCAGCAAACGGCTCATGTACACTGAAGCTTTCTTT. Amino acids: CASKRLMYTEAFF.

At least ten counts were recorded for this clonotype. The gene calls are TRBV19 and TRBJ2-2; 7 nucleotides match TRBD1. The CDR3 has 13 residues. Trimming removed 6 bases from V and 5 bases from J; junction bases left unmatched: 3. In germline, CDR1 is LNHDA, CDR2 SQIVND (reference sequence). The CDR3 protein is CASSNRGTGELFF. The CDR3, as DNA: TGTGCCAGTAGCAACAGGGGAACCGGGGAGCTGTTTTTT.

This clonotype was seen a handful of times. This chain connects TRBV7-2 to TRBJ2-5; TRBD1 might be the D (6 bases). CDR3 length: 15 amino acids. With 1 base removed from V and 5 bases from J, the gap between germline ends came to 14 bases. The V gene's germline CDR1 is SGHTA and CDR2 FQGNSA. For the CDR3, the DNA is TGTGCCAGCAGCTTAGAGACAGGCCAGTGGGAGACCCAGTACTTC. It yields the protein CASSLETGQWETQYF.

This chain uses TRBV24-1 with TRBJ2-3; no firm D call. CDR1 and CDR2 (germline): KGHDR, SFDVKD. Trimming removed 0 bases at V and 0 bases at J, with 3 bases between. CDR3 length: 14 amino acids. CDR3 residues: CATSDLGSTDTQYF. The CDR3 nucleotides are TGTGCCACCAGTGATTTGGGCAGCACAGATACGCAGTATTTT.

This clonotype was seen a handful of times. Just one base apart from a much larger clone, this may be a read error. This chain connects TRBV15 to TRBJ1-1, with TRBD1 as a possible D gene (5 bases). V lost 2 bases and J 8 bases, leaving 12 bases between the germline ends. Germline values: CDR1 LNHNV, CDR2 YYDKDF (reference sequence). The CDR3 consists of 13 residues. As DNA, the CDR3 is TGTGCCACCAGCAGACGCCTCGGGGGGGAAGCTTTCTTT. Its protein product is CATSRRLGGEAFF.

The rearrangement links TRBV18 to TRBJ2-7; D not resolved. This CDR3 region has 14 residues. Trimming left V 3 bases short and J 4 bases short, with 13 bases between. Germline CDR1 and CDR2: KGHSH and LQKENI. The CDR3 reads CASSPTTEGYEQYF. CDR3 coding DNA: TGTGCCAGCTCACCCACGACTGAAGGATACGAGCAGTACTTC.